This T cell receptor beta chain was sequenced for a study of blood T cell repertoires in COVID-19. The V end lost 3 bases, the J end lost 7 bases, and 10 bases lay between the germline ends. Germline V gene sequence: CDR1 LNHDA, CDR2 SQIVND (reference sequence). This CDR3 spans 13 amino acids. TCRdb keeps only in-frame clones here, not all; method: immunoSEQ multiplex PCR. The data contain 250,000 to 300,000 clones, about 73% of them seen just once; the ten biggest clones take up over 3%. This clonotype was sampled from an elderly woman with acute or convalescent COVID-19. The chain uses TRBV19 and TRBJ1-5; D perhaps matches TRBD1 (5 bases). Source material: peripheral blood. This CDR3 is CASSMGGSQPQHF. The CDR3 DNA reads as TGTGCCAGTAGTATGGGGGGAAGCCAGCCCCAGCATTTT.